The rows below give T cell receptor beta chains drawn from one sample of a study of cytomegalovirus exposure and HLA in healthy donors. Repertoires were generated with immunoSEQ multiplex PCR, while TCRdb's copy carries only in-frame clones and drops some. The sample consists of roughly 250,000 clones, 75% to 90% of them appearing once. Sequenced material: PBMCs. The receptors were sampled from a young woman in good health and CMV-seropositive. The CDR3 runs from the conserved cysteine through the conserved F or W.

j_gene,v_gene,CDR3aa
TRBJ2-1,TRBV7-3,CASSLTRGGEQFF
TRBJ1-2,TRBV6-6,CASSARDSQKGYTF
TRBJ2-7,TRBV27,CARQESLGTYEQYF
TRBJ1-1,TRBV18,CASSPRTGTNTEAFF
TRBJ2-1,TRBV10-3,CAISDPPGQRYNEQFF
TRBJ2-1,TRBV6-4,CASSPGTSNEQFF
TRBJ2-1,TRBV6-4,CASSYIAGTQNEQFF
TRBJ1-3,TRBV15,CATSRGTGGNTIYF
TRBJ1-4,TRBV21-1,CASTPGRFNEKLFF
TRBJ1-1,TRBV15,CATSRKQGFTEAFF
TRBJ2-3,TRBV27,CASPTEQVPDTQYF
TRBJ2-3,TRBV10-1,CASSELQGTDTQYF